These 15 T cell receptor beta chains share one sample of origin, sequenced in a study of technical replicates of blood from several donors (dated by TCRdb to 2016 to 2017). Library creation used the immunoSEQ multiplex PCR assay. In TCRdb, the immuneACCESS table is reduced to in-frame sequences with V and J assigned. These tables do not hold every clone; where another copy was compared, an unresolved V gene accounts for under half, and the others remain unexplained. The sample table holds 65,000 to 95,000 clones, of which around 94% were seen once. 0.3% to 0.45% of the sample is taken by the ten largest. Sequencing was carried out using T cells isolated from PBMCs. These receptors were collected from a human donor in good health.

This clone has only a few counts. V usage is TRBV7-3 and J usage is TRBJ2-2, with D possibly matching TRBD2 (5 bases). Germline V gives CDR1 SGHTA, CDR2 FQGTGA. The CDR3 is 12 residues long. The ends were cut back, 4 bases at V and 8 bases at J, with 8 bases in the middle. CDR3 in amino acids: CASSSSGGELFF. The CDR3 DNA is TGTGCCAGCAGCTCATCGGGGGGGGAGCTGTTTTTT.

The chain is built from TRBV30 and TRBJ2-1; 7 nucleotides match TRBD1. Per germline, CDR1 GTSNPN and CDR2 SVGIG (reference sequence). CDR3 length equals 11 residues. J lost 12 bases, V lost 1 base, and 3 bases had no gene match. CDR3: CAWSGGQWQFF. As DNA, the CDR3 is TGTGCCTGGAGTGGGGGACAGTGGCAGTTCTTC.

The rearrangement joins TRBV14 to TRBJ2-7, with a tentative D call TRBD1 (5 bases). Deletions cut 1 base from V and 4 bases from J, with 5 bases between. Germline CDR1 and CDR2: SGHDN and FVKESK. The CDR3 consists of 12 residues. DNA of the CDR3: TGTGCCAGCAGCCAAGCAGGGTACGAGCAGTACTTC. This translates into CASSQAGYEQYF.

The genes are TRBV28 and TRBJ1-5; D unclear. The CDR3 totals 16 residues. Trimming removed 3 bases from V and 2 bases from J, with 14 bases in between. From germline, CDR1 is MDHEN and CDR2 SYDVKM. CDR3 sequence reads: CASSFLSEVGNQPQHF. CDR3 bases: TGTGCCAGCAGTTTCTTATCAGAGGTGGGCAATCAGCCCCAGCATTTT.

The gene calls are TRBV18 and TRBJ2-7, with a weak D call TRBD2 (5 bases). CDR1 KGHSH and CDR2 LQKENI come from the germline V gene. Trimming removed 6 bases at V and 1 base at J, with 19 bases between. This CDR3 has 16 amino acids. The CDR3 DNA reads as TGTGCCAGCTCTCCTGAAACTAGACTCGCTTCCTACGAGCAGTACTTC. It codes for CASSPETRLASYEQYF.

The chain is built from TRBV19 and TRBJ1-3; D gene unclear. Trimming pared 10 bases from V and 4 bases from J, leaving 20 bases between. This CDR3 contains 15 residues. In germline, CDR1 is LNHDA, CDR2 SQIVND (reference sequence). For the CDR3, the DNA is TGTGCCACTAACCGGCGGGGAGAGTCCGGAAACACCATATATTTT. It yields the protein CATNRRGESGNTIYF.

The CDR3 sequence: CASSYLGTGIGYEQYF. As DNA, the CDR3 is TGTGCCAGCAGTTACCTAGGGACAGGGATAGGCTACGAGCAGTACTTC. The chain carries TRBV6-5 and TRBJ2-7, with 9 bases matching TRBD1. The CDR3 runs 16 residues. The V gene's germline CDR1 is MNHEY and CDR2 SVGAGI. V was pared by 2 bases and J by 3 bases, with 8 bases of the junction left unmatched.

The chain carries TRBV30 and TRBJ1-2; 10 bases line up with TRBD1. Trimming cost V 4 bases and J 6 bases; bases outside gene matches: 5. This CDR3 has 13 residues. The germline V gene has CDR1 GTSNPN and CDR2 SVGIG (reference sequence). The CDR3 nucleotides read TGTGCCTGGACTCCTGACAGGGGGCATGGCTACACCTTC. This gives the protein CAWTPDRGHGYTF.

This clone is a singleton in its sample. The V gene is TRBV2, the J gene TRBJ1-5; 8 bases align to TRBD1. CDR1 is SNHLY and CDR2 is FYNNEI in the germline V gene. V was clipped by 6 bases and J by 1 base; unmatched bases: 2. The length of the CDR3 is 14 residues. CDR3 amino acids: CASRDRESNQPQHF. The CDR3 bases are TGTGCCAGCAGGGACAGGGAAAGCAATCAGCCCCAGCATTTT.

The chain recombines TRBV6-1 with TRBJ1-2, with D uncertain. The CDR3 has 13 amino acids. Trimming took 3 bases from V and 4 from J, leaving 9 bases between them. CDR1 and CDR2 (germline): MNHNS, SASEGT. The DNA for the CDR3 is TGTGCCAGCAGTGAGGCAGGAGGCTATGGCTACACCTTC. This encodes CASSEAGGYGYTF.

The chain recombines TRBV30 with TRBJ2-1; 8 nucleotides line up with TRBD2. The CDR3 spans 15 residues. CDR1 and CDR2 (germline): GTSNPN, SVGIG (reference sequence). The V segment lost 1 base and the J segment 3 bases; nucleotides outside the gene matches: 5. CDR3 sequence reads: CAWSGRREVYNEQFF. CDR3 sequence (DNA): TGTGCCTGGAGTGGGAGGCGGGAGGTCTACAATGAGCAGTTCTTC.

The chain recombines TRBV7-3 with TRBJ2-1, with 9 bases aligning to TRBD1. Trimming removed 4 bases from V and 8 bases from J; junction bases left unmatched: 9. The germline V gene encodes CDR1 SGHTA and CDR2 FQGTGA. This CDR3 is built from 15 residues. Here the CDR3 reads CASSSTGTGQDEQFF. As DNA, the CDR3 is TGTGCCAGCAGCTCGACCGGGACAGGGCAGGATGAGCAGTTCTTC.

The chain employs TRBV7-8 and TRBJ2-7; 10 bases are a match to TRBD2. V shed 5 bases and J 2 bases; nucleotides not matched to a gene: 6. Germline lookup yields CDR1 SGHVS and CDR2 FQNEAQ. CDR3 size: 15 residues. The CDR3 protein is CASSPSGRGPYEQYF. The CDR3 DNA is TGTGCCAGCAGCCCGAGCGGGAGGGGACCCTACGAGCAGTACTTC.

The rearrangement joins TRBV9 to TRBJ2-7; possibly TRBD1 for D (6 bases). The germline CDR1 and CDR2 sequences are SGDLS and YYNGEE. Trimming removed 0 bases from V and 5 bases from J, with 15 bases in between. The CDR3 is 15 residues long. In DNA, the CDR3 is TGTGCCAGCAGCGTAGCTCCCGGGACAAAGAACGAGCAGTACTTC. Amino acids: CASSVAPGTKNEQYF. Full variable domain (rest looked up from reference TRBV9 and TRBJ2-7): DSGVTQTPKHLITATGQRVTLRCSPRSGDLSVYWYQQSLDQGLQFLIQYYNGEERAKGNILERFSAQQFPDLHSELNLSSLELGDSALYFCASSVAPGTKNEQYFGPGTRLTVT.

The rearrangement links TRBV5-1 to TRBJ1-4; no definite D call. Germline values: CDR1 SGHRS, CDR2 YFSETQ. This CDR3 region has 15 residues. V lost 4 bases, J lost 0 bases, and 10 bases lay in between. CDR3 sequence reads: CASSPRGATNEKLFF. The CDR3 bases are TGCGCCAGCAGCCCCAGAGGCGCAACTAATGAAAAACTGTTTTTT.